This T cell receptor beta chain was captured by sequencing in a study of beta chain features in type 1 diabetes. Looking at the study overall: Healthy donors and patients had similar age, gender and cell yields. Examination of sorted cells across all samples involved 100 million or so cells.

V lost 6 bases and J 1 base, leaving 20 bases between the germline ends. This CDR3 comprises 16 residues. CDR1 and CDR2 (germline): SQVTM, ANQGSEA. Expressed TCRB transcripts were sequenced because the isolated RNA had all been reverse transcribed beforehand. Assay: immunoSEQ multiplex PCR; the TCRdb copy retains only in-frame clones and omits some. The sample contains 900,000 or so clones, about a sixth of which appear only once. This TCR came from a woman younger than 30 in good health. The V call is TRBV29-1, the J call TRBJ2-3; either TRBD1 or TRBD2 may supply D (5 bases each). The sequencing sample was made of naive CD4+ T cells from blood. As DNA, the CDR3 is TGCAGCGTAGGGTGGGGGAACCCTCAGCGCACAGATACGCAGTATTTT. This sequence encodes CSVGWGNPQRTDTQYF.